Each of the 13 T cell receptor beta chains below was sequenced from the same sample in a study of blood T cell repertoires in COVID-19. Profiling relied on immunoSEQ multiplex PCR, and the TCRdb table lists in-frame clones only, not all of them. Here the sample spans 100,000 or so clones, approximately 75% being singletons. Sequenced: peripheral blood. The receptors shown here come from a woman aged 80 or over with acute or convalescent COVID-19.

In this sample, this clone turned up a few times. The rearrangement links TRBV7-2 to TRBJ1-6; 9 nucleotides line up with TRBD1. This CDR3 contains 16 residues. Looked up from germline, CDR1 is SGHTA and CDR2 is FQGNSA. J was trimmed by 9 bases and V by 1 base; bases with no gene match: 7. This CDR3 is CASSLGGTGMGSPLHF. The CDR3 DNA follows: TGTGCCAGCAGCTTAGGGGGGACAGGGATGGGTTCACCCCTCCACTTT.

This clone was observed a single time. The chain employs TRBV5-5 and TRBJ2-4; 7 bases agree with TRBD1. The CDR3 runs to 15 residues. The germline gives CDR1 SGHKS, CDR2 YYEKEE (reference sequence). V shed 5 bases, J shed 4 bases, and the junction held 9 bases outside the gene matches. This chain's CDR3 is CASRSGTDQKNIQYF. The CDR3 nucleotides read TGTGCCAGCAGAAGTGGGACAGATCAAAAAAACATTCAGTACTTC.

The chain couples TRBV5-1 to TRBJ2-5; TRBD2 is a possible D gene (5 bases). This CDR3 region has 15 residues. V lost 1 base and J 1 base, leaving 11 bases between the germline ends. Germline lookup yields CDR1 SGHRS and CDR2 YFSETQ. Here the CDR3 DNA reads TGCGCCAGCAGCTTGCAGCCGGGGTCCCAAGAGACCCAGTACTTC. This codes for CASSLQPGSQETQYF.

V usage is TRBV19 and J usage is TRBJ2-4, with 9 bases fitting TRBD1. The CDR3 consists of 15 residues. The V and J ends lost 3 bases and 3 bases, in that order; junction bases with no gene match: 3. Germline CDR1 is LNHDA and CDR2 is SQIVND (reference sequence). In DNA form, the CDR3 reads TGTGCCAGTAGTATCCCGACAGGGGGCAAAAACATTCAGTACTTC. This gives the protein CASSIPTGGKNIQYF.

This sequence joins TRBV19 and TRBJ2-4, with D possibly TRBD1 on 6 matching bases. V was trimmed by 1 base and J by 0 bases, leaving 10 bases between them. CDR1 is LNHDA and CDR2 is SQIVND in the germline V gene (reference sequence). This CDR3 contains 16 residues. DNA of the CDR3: TGTGCCAGTAGTATAGGGACAGATCCAGCCAAAAACATTCAGTACTTC. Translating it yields CASSIGTDPAKNIQYF.

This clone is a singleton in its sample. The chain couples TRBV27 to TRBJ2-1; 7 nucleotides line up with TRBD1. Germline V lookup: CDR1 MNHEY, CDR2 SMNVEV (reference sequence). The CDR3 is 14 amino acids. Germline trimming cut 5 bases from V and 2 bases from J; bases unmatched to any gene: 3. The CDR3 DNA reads TGTGCCAGCAGTCATGGACAGGCCTACAATGAGCAGTTCTTC. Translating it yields CASSHGQAYNEQFF.

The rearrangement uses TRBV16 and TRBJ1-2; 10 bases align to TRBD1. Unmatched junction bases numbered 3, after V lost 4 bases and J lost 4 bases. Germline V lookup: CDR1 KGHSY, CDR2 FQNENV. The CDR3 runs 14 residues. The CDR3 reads CASSLRDRGYGYTF. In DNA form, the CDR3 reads TGTGCCAGCAGCCTTCGGGACAGGGGCTATGGCTACACCTTC.

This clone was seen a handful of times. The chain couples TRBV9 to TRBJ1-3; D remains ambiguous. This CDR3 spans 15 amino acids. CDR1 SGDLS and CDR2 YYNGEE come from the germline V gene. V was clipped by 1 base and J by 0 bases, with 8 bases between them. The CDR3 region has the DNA TGTGCCAGCAGCGTAACCGGGAGCTCTGGAAACACCATATATTTT. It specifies CASSVTGSSGNTIYF. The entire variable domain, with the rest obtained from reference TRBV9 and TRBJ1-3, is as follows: DSGVTQTPKHLITATGQRVTLRCSPRSGDLSVYWYQQSLDQGLQFLIQYYNGEERAKGNILERFSAQQFPDLHSELNLSSLELGDSALYFCASSVTGSSGNTIYFGEGSWLTVV.

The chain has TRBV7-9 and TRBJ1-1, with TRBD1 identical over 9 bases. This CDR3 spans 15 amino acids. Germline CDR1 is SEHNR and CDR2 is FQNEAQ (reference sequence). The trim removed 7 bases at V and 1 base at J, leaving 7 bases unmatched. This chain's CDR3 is CASTRAGQGNTEAFF. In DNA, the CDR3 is TGTGCCAGCACCCGGGCGGGACAGGGGAACACTGAAGCTTTCTTT.

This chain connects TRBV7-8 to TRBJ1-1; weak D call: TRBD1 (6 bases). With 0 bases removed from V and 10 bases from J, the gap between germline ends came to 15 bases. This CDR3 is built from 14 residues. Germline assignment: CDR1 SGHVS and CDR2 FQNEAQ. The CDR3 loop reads CASSLAWTEERAFF. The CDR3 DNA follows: TGTGCCAGCAGCTTAGCTTGGACAGAGGAGAGAGCTTTCTTT.

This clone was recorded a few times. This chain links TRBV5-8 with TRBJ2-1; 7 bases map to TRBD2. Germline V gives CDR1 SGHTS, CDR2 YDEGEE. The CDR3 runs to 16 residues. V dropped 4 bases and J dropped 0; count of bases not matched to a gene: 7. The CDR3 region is CASSPEQRGSYNEQFF. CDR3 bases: TGTGCCAGCAGCCCCGAACAGCGGGGCTCCTACAATGAGCAGTTCTTC.

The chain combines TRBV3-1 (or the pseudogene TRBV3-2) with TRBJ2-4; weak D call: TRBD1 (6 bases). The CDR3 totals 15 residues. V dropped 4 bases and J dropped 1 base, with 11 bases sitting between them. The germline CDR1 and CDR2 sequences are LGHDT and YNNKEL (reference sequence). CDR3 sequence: CASSRNRVAKNIQYF. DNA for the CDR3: TGTGCCAGCAGCCGTAACAGGGTGGCCAAAAACATTCAGTACTTC.

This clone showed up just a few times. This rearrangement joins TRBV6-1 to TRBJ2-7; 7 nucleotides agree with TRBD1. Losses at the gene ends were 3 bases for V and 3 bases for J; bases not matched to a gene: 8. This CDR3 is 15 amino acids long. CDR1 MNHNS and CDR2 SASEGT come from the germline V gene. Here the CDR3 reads CASSEYLGQNYEQYF. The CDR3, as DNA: TGTGCCAGCAGTGAGTATTTGGGACAGAACTACGAGCAGTACTTC.